These 25 T cell receptor beta chains came from one sample sequenced in a study of T cell repertoires in cytomegalovirus infection. TCRdb reprocessed the reads via MiXCR and lists one record per CDR3 protein. The sample lists about 300,000 distinct CDR3 sequences, around 9.6% occurring once. Material for sequencing was PBMCs. All receptors come from a human donor in good health (CMV status not recorded). Some clones in this sample may be carry-over from other donors' samples.

A few counts support this clonotype. V is TRBV20-1 and J is TRBJ1-1, with TRBD1 identical over 7 bases. In germline, CDR1 is DFQATT, CDR2 SNEGSKA (reference sequence). With 1 base clipped from V and 10 bases from J, the junction kept 9 bases outside the gene matches. This CDR3 spans 13 amino acids. The CDR3 DNA reads as TGCAGTGCTAGAGGGACAGGAGGATTATCAGCTTTCTTT. Residues: CSARGTGGLSAFF.

There are a few counts of this clonotype. The chain uses TRBV2 and TRBJ1-2; 8 bases line up with TRBD1. The V gene end was trimmed by 3 bases and the J gene end by 7 bases; junction bases not matched to a gene: 7. The CDR3 is made up of 14 amino acids. Germline CDR1 SNHLY, CDR2 FYNNEI. The CDR3 loop reads CASSEQGARSGYTF. The CDR3 DNA reads as TGTGCCAGCAGTGAGCAGGGGGCGCGGAGTGGCTACACCTTC.

The rearrangement links TRBV23-1 to TRBJ2-3; D is unclear. TRBV23-1 is designated an ORF whose function remains uncertain. CDR3 size: 13 residues. V gave up 3 bases and J gave up 5 bases, with 9 bases separating them. The CDR3 sequence is CASSHASLDTQYF. For the CDR3, the DNA is TGCGCCAGCAGTCACGCTTCCCTAGATACGCAGTATTTT.

In this sample, this clonotype is medium-sized. The V gene is TRBV28, the J gene TRBJ1-4; tentative D call: TRBD1 (6 bases). V shed 6 bases and J shed 0 bases, with 11 bases lying between them. CDR3 size: 15 residues. The V gene's germline CDR1 is MDHEN and CDR2 SYDVKM. The CDR3 nucleotides are TGTGCCAGCAGGGACAGTCTAGCAACTAATGAAAAACTGTTTTTT. Amino acids: CASRDSLATNEKLFF.

This clonotype appeared many times. The chain combines TRBV20-1 with TRBJ2-7; 7 bases are shared with TRBD2. Looked up from germline, CDR1 is DFQATT and CDR2 is SNEGSKA (reference sequence). Trimming cost V 5 bases and J 2 bases; bases outside gene matches: 6. The CDR3 is made up of 13 amino acids. The CDR3 sequence is CSAGTGGPYEQYF. Here the CDR3 DNA reads TGCAGTGCTGGGACGGGGGGTCCCTACGAGCAGTACTTC.

The sample holds many counts of this clonotype. The rearrangement joins TRBV28 to TRBJ2-3; no clear D. This CDR3 has 14 amino acids. Germline loops: CDR1 MDHEN, CDR2 SYDVKM. V was shortened by 6 bases and J by 6 bases, with 16 bases between the two germline ends. CDR3 in DNA: TGTGCCAGCAGCCGCCCCCCCGGTTGGGATACGCAGTATTTT. Residues: CASSRPPGWDTQYF.

This clonotype was seen repeatedly, ten times or more. The chain combines TRBV20-1 with TRBJ2-7; D is uncertain. The CDR3 is 15 residues long. The ends were cut back, 0 bases at V and 7 bases at J, with 19 bases in the middle. Germline V gene sequence: CDR1 DFQATT, CDR2 SNEGSKA (reference sequence). CDR3 DNA sequence: TGCAGTGCTAGAGACCCAGTCAGGCTTTACGTGGAGCAGTACTTC. It is translated as CSARDPVRLYVEQYF.

This clonotype has a count of ten or more. The V call is TRBV7-2, the J call TRBJ1-2, with 9 bases matching TRBD1. Germline V gives CDR1 SGHTA, CDR2 FQGNSA. CDR3 length: 14 amino acids. Unmatched junction bases numbered 8, after V lost 5 bases and J lost 7 bases. The CDR3 nucleotides read TGTGCCAGCAGCCAGACAGGGGGTTTCTCTGGCTACACCTTC. Translation gives CASSQTGGFSGYTF.

Details on this clonotype: A much larger clone differs by one base, so this may be a read error. The chain combines TRBV12-3 or TRBV12-4 with TRBJ2-2; 12 bases line up with TRBD2. The CDR3 contains 16 residues. CDR3 loop: CASSRLAGGSTGELVF. CDR3 sequence (DNA): TGTGCCAGCAGTCGGCTAGCGGGGGGGTCCACCGGGGAGCTGGTTTTT.

This clonotype showed up many times. This chain connects TRBV20-1 to TRBJ2-7; D not resolved. Germline-derived CDR1 and CDR2 are DFQATT and SNEGSKA (reference sequence). Trimming took off 6 bases at V and 0 bases at J, with 6 bases between the two ends. CDR3 length: 11 residues. CDR3 amino acids: CSADLSYEQYF. CDR3 coding DNA: TGCAGTGCCGACCTCTCCTACGAGCAGTACTTC.

This clonotype was detected many times. One end of the junction fails to match germline, which may point to a read error. This rearrangement joins TRBV19 to TRBJ1-1; TRBD1 might be the D (5 bases). The CDR3 totals 14 residues. Per the germline V gene, CDR1 is LNHDA and CDR2 is SQIVND (reference sequence). CDR3 amino acids: CASISSWGNPEAFF. The CDR3 DNA reads TGTGCCAGTATCTCTTCATGGGGGAACCCTGAAGCTTTCTTT.

This clonotype has just a few counts. The J gene is TRBJ1-2, the V gene TRBV20-1, with D maybe TRBD1 (5 bases). The CDR3 has 15 amino acids. Germline CDR1 is DFQATT and CDR2 is SNEGSKA (reference sequence). V was pared by 6 bases and J by 2 bases, with 19 bases between. The CDR3 DNA follows: TGCAGTGCCCCTATTCCGGGACGGATGAACTATGGCTACACCTTC. It specifies CSAPIPGRMNYGYTF.

This clonotype came up many times. The rearrangement links TRBV10-3 to TRBJ1-2; no definite D call. V was trimmed by 4 bases and J by 5 bases, leaving 11 bases between them. Germline values: CDR1 ENHRY, CDR2 SYGVKD. CDR3 size: 13 residues. CDR3 sequence reads: CAISVGSDYGYTF. CDR3 bases: TGTGCCATCAGTGTCGGCTCCGATTATGGCTACACCTTC.

The rearrangement joins TRBV28 to TRBJ2-2; D uncertain. The CDR3 totals 14 residues. The V and J ends lost 2 bases and 7 bases respectively, with 11 bases between them. Germline values: CDR1 MDHEN, CDR2 SYDVKM. The CDR3 region has the DNA TGTGCCAGCAGTTTACGGCCTCTGGACGGGGAGCTGTTTTTT. This encodes CASSLRPLDGELFF.

This clonotype has ten or more counts. The chain combines TRBV15 with TRBJ1-6; no definite D call. The germline V gene encodes CDR1 LNHNV and CDR2 YYDKDF (reference sequence). V lost 0 bases to trimming and J lost 10 bases, with 7 bases between them. The CDR3 is 13 amino acids. CDR3 in amino acids: CATSRDVESPLHF. CDR3 nucleotide sequence: TGTGCCACCAGCAGAGATGTGGAATCACCCCTCCACTTT.

At least ten counts were recorded for this clonotype. V gene TRBV7-2 combines with J gene TRBJ1-2; 9 bases agree with TRBD1. This CDR3 is built from 14 residues. From germline, CDR1 is SGHTA and CDR2 FQGNSA. V trimming: 5 bases; J trimming: 5 bases; junction bases outside the gene matches: 6. The CDR3 is CASSHRGTGYGYTF. In DNA form, the CDR3 reads TGTGCCAGCAGCCACCGTGGGACAGGGTATGGCTACACCTTC.

This clonotype has ten or more counts. The genes are TRBV7-8 and TRBJ1-6; TRBD1 matches at 7 bases. V gave up 4 bases and J gave up 2 bases; unmatched junction bases: 11. Per germline, CDR1 SGHVS and CDR2 FQNEAQ. The CDR3 contains 18 residues. CDR3 sequence (DNA): TGTGCCAGCAGCTCCTTATCTCTTCAGGGGGCCTATAATTCACCCCTCCACTTT. Its protein is CASSSLSLQGAYNSPLHF.

This clonotype was seen at least ten times. V usage is TRBV29-1 and J usage is TRBJ2-1; a possible D gene is TRBD2 (6 bases). Trimming cost V 6 bases and J 2 bases, with 17 bases left between them. The CDR3 loop spans 15 amino acids. Germline V gene lookup returns CDR1 SQVTM and CDR2 ANQGSEA. The CDR3 is CSVGGFGLTYNEQFF. CDR3 sequence (DNA): TGCAGCGTCGGAGGGTTTGGGCTTACCTACAATGAGCAGTTCTTC.

The table lists this clonotype with a few counts. The V call is TRBV20-1, the J call TRBJ2-5, with 8 nucleotides matching TRBD1. This CDR3 is built from 15 residues. Germline values: CDR1 DFQATT, CDR2 SNEGSKA (reference sequence). Germline trimming cut 0 bases from V and 8 bases from J; bases unmatched to any gene: 11. The CDR3 here is CSARDLDRETYTQYF. The CDR3 coding sequence is TGCAGTGCTAGAGACCTGGACAGGGAGACTTATACCCAGTACTTC.

This clonotype was picked up many times. The rearrangement links TRBV6-8 to TRBJ1-1, with 7 bases identical to TRBD1. The V gene end was trimmed by 6 bases and the J gene end by 0 bases; junction bases not matched to a gene: 10. Germline V gene lookup returns CDR1 MNHGY and CDR2 SAAAGT. The CDR3 contains 16 residues. CDR3 bases: TGTGCCAGCAGGCTAGAAGTGGGGACAGTGAACACTGAAGCTTTCTTT. Its translation: CASRLEVGTVNTEAFF.

The V call is TRBV29-1, the J call TRBJ2-1, with TRBD2 matching 9 bases. CDR1 and CDR2 from the germline V gene are SQVTM and ANQGSEA. J was trimmed by 0 bases and V by 8 bases; bases with no gene match: 35. The CDR3 length is 24 residues. The CDR3, as DNA: TGCAGCAGCAAAAATCCTGTCCCCGGAATTATAGCGCGGGGGGGCCTTAGCTCCTACAATGAGCAGTTCTTC. Translating gives CSSKNPVPGIIARGGLSSYNEQFF.

In this sample, this clonotype turned up many times. The J gene is TRBJ1-1, the V gene TRBV6-2 or TRBV6-3; 8 bases are a match to TRBD1. The CDR3 contains 15 residues. CDR1 is MNHEY, CDR2 SVGEGT, per germline. The V gene end was trimmed by 8 bases and the J gene end by 4 bases; junction bases not matched to a gene: 12. This chain's CDR3 is CASDRGSILGTEAFF. CDR3 sequence (DNA): TGTGCCAGCGACAGGGGTTCGATATTGGGCACTGAAGCTTTCTTT.

This clonotype was seen repeatedly, ten times or more. The J gene is TRBJ2-1, the V gene TRBV6-2 or TRBV6-3, with no clear D. Trimming took off 0 bases at V and 9 bases at J, with 9 bases between the two ends. The CDR3 extends over 13 amino acids. The germline V gene has CDR1 MNHEY and CDR2 SVGEGT. CDR3: CASSYSNGPEQFF. The CDR3 DNA sequence: TGTGCCAGCAGTTACTCGAACGGACCTGAGCAGTTCTTC.

This clonotype was seen a handful of times. The chain employs TRBV20-1 and TRBJ1-5, with D tentatively TRBD1 (6 bases). Germline V gene sequence: CDR1 DFQATT, CDR2 SNEGSKA (reference sequence). This CDR3 spans 16 amino acids. V lost 3 bases, J lost 0 bases, and 15 bases lay in between. The CDR3 region has the DNA TGCAGTGCTAGCGAGGGGGGTTACAATAGCAATCAGCCCCAGCATTTT. Protein: CSASEGGYNSNQPQHF.

This clonotype was recorded a few times. V usage is TRBV10-3 and J usage is TRBJ2-3; D is undetermined. The CDR3 has 13 residues. V gave up 6 bases and J gave up 3 bases, with 10 bases separating them. CDR1 and CDR2 from the germline V gene are ENHRY and SYGVKD. DNA of the CDR3: TGTGCCATCAGACCCGGCCAGACAGATACGCAGTATTTT. Encoded protein: CAIRPGQTDTQYF.